A single T cell receptor (beta chain) is shown here with its context. Donation came from healthy Caucasian individuals in Russia who were aged about 6 to 100. Each of the donors had ten milliliters of peripheral blood drawn into EDTA-treated Vacutainer tubes. The germline CDR1 and CDR2 sequences are LGHNA and YSLEER. The CDR3 length is 16 residues. V lost 2 bases, J lost 2 bases, and 14 bases lay in between. This sample was included in a study of blood T cells in healthy people across ages. Study-wide context: Template switching captured about one barcoded beta molecule per two T cells.

A J-beta primer mix and a sample-barcoded 5' primer were used in a second PCR of roughly 6 to 12 cycles. One entry per CDR3 protein results from TCRdb running MiXCR on the 5' RACE reads. The sample shows 780,000 or so distinct CDR3 sequences, around 50% of them seen only once. The chain carries TRBV4-3 and TRBJ2-3; tentative D call: TRBD2 (6 bases). The sequence was collected from a man in his forties in good health. The sample consisted of blood. The CDR3 DNA reads as TGCGCCAGCAGCCAAAATCCCGGGAGCCCCACAGATACGCAGTATTTT. Translated: CASSQNPGSPTDTQYF.